These T cell receptor beta chains were read from a single sample in a study of CD4+ T cells in melanoma. The protocol was immunoSEQ multiplex PCR, while the TCRdb copy is restricted to in-frame clones and leaves out a portion. The sample comprises approximately 11,000 clones, approximately 68% of which are singletons, and roughly an eighth rests with the top ten. The sequenced sample consisted of cells from a culture (not recorded whether cultured in vitro). The source is a human donor with melanoma. The CDR3 runs from the conserved cysteine through the conserved F or W. The D gene is left open where the match is weak. Size values are once, few and many counts, or a class for expanded clones, and some rows have none.

V	J	size	D	CDR3	DNA
TRBV5-1	TRBJ2-1	.	.	CASSLEAANNEQFF	TGCGCCAGCAGCTTGGAGGCAGCAAACAATGAGCAGTTCTTC
TRBV6-5	TRBJ2-7	few	.	CASSRTRTKYEQYF	TGTGCCAGCAGTCGTACCCGCACTAAGTACGAGCAGTACTTC
TRBV5-1	TRBJ2-5	.	TRBD1	CASSQQGSQETQYF	TGCGCCAGCAGCCAACAGGGGTCCCAAGAGACCCAGTACTTC
TRBV2	TRBJ2-7	.	TRBD1	CASSRQGHEQYF	TGTGCCAGCAGCCGACAGGGTCACGAGCAGTACTTC
TRBV5-4	TRBJ2-7	.	.	CASSFVPASYEQYF	TGTGCCAGCAGCTTCGTCCCAGCTTCCTACGAGCAGTACTTC
TRBV5-1	TRBJ1-3	.	.	CASSGGVSGNTIYF	TGCGCCAGCAGCGGAGGGGTTTCTGGAAACACCATATATTTT
TRBV21-1	TRBJ2-7	.	.	CASSNCSGEDYEQYF	TGTGCCAGCAGCAACTGTTCGGGGGAGGACTACGAGCAGTACTTC
TRBV14	TRBJ2-1	.	.	CASSRQGHLTHGQFF	TGTGCCAGCAGCCGGCAGGGACACCTAACCCACGGTCAATTCTTC
TRBV5-1	TRBJ1-2	few	.	CASSLGYEGYTF	TGCGCCAGCAGCTTGGGTTATGAGGGCTACACCTTC
TRBV2	TRBJ1-2	.	TRBD1	CASSGQGNYGYTF	TGTGCCAGCAGTGGACAGGGAAACTATGGCTACACCTTC
TRBV25-1	TRBJ2-2	once	.	CASTQTPVDNGELFF	TGTGCCAGCACGCAAACCCCCGTTGACAACGGGGAGCTGTTTTTT
TRBV6-5	TRBJ2-3	.	.	CASSFEGRWGFGTQYF	TGTGCCAGCAGTTTCGAGGGACGCTGGGGCTTTGGTACGCAGTATTTT
TRBV5-6	TRBJ1-3	.	TRBD1	CASSLLGQGSGNTIYF	TGTGCCAGCAGCTTACTTGGACAGGGCTCTGGAAACACCATATATTTT
TRBV14	TRBJ1-2	.	.	CASRGWGGYTF	TGTGCCAGCCGGGGTTGGGGTGGCTACACCTTC
TRBV11-3	TRBJ2-3	.	.	CASSLVGGDIDTQYF	TGTGCCAGCAGCTTAGTGGGGGGGGACATAGATACGCAGTATTTT
TRBV6-1	TRBJ2-3	.	.	CASVSGVFVDTQYF	TGTGCCAGCGTTTCAGGGGTTTTCGTAGATACGCAGTATTTT
TRBV18	TRBJ1-1	.	TRBD1	CASSLRQGSTEAFF	TGTGCCAGCTCACTTCGACAGGGGTCCACTGAAGCTTTCTTT
TRBV10-1	TRBJ2-2	.	.	CVPKGGRNTGELFF	TGCGTCCCCAAAGGAGGGAGGAACACCGGGGAGCTGTTTTTT
TRBV7-9	TRBJ2-5	.	TRBD1	CASSLASTGGRGETQYF	TGTGCCAGCAGCCTAGCATCGACAGGGGGCCGTGGAGAGACCCAGTACTTC
TRBV29-1	TRBJ1-2	.	TRBD1	CSAMGQTYGYTF	TGCAGCGCCATGGGACAGACTTACGGCTACACCTTC
TRBV29-1	TRBJ2-3	.	TRBD1	CSSRSGQGTDTQYF	TGCAGCTCCCGGTCGGGACAGGGTACCGATACGCAGTATTTT
TRBV6-5	TRBJ1-1	.	.	CASSEVRGTSEAFF	TGTGCCAGCAGTGAAGTTAGGGGCACCTCTGAAGCTTTCTTT
TRBV4-1	TRBJ1-1	.	.	CASRTVGRDTEAFF	TGCGCCAGCAGGACAGTCGGGCGGGACACTGAAGCTTTCTTT
TRBV29-1	TRBJ2-3	.	TRBD1	CSGGTATDTQYF	TGCAGCGGGGGGACAGCAACAGATACGCAGTATTTT
TRBV2	TRBJ1-2	few	.	CTPSTGNGYTF	TGCACACCGTCGACCGGGAACGGCTACACCTTC
TRBV5-4	TRBJ2-4	.	TRBD1	CASSSGTGEYF	TGTGCCAGCAGCTCGGGGACAGGGGAGTACTTC
TRBV4-2	TRBJ2-7	few	.	CASSQRVGASRDNEQYF	TGTGCCAGCAGCCAAAGAGTAGGGGCTAGTCGGGACAACGAGCAGTACTTC
TRBV4-1	TRBJ2-3	few	.	CASSQGYGDTDTQYF	TGCGCCAGCAGCCAAGGATACGGGGACACAGATACGCAGTATTTT
TRBV27	TRBJ1-2	.	.	CASSYQGLRGYTF	TGTGCCAGCAGTTATCAGGGGCTAAGAGGCTACACCTTC
TRBV7-9	TRBJ2-7	.	TRBD2	CASSPRRAGGYEQYF	TGTGCCAGCAGCCCACGGAGAGCGGGGGGTTACGAGCAGTACTTC
TRBV19	TRBJ1-2	.	.	CASSIRTGKLTF	TGTGCCAGTAGTATTAGGACGGGAAAATTAACCTTC
TRBV6-1	TRBJ2-3	.	TRBD2	CASSGTPGLAGARSTDTQYF	TGTGCCAGCAGTGGTACACCGGGACTAGCGGGGGCCAGGAGCACAGATACGCAGTATTTT
TRBV19	TRBJ1-4	.	.	CASAPNHSGGEKLFF	TGTGCCAGTGCCCCGAACCACAGTGGGGGTGAAAAACTGTTTTTT
TRBV7-6	TRBJ2-3	.	.	CASSPRYRSTDTQYF	TGTGCCAGCAGCCCAAGGTACCGGAGCACAGATACGCAGTATTTT
TRBV2	TRBJ2-4	.	TRBD2	CASSSGGGYPYF	TGTGCCAGCAGCTCCGGGGGGGGGTATCCCTACTTC
TRBV6-4	TRBJ1-5	.	.	CASTQANQPQHF	TGTGCCAGCACGCAGGCCAATCAGCCCCAGCATTTT
TRBV19	TRBJ1-4	few	.	CASSRAGYEKLFF	TGTGCCAGTAGTAGGGCAGGGTATGAAAAACTGTTTTTT
TRBV6-5	TRBJ2-1	.	.	CASRLKTEQFF	TGTGCCAGCAGGTTGAAAACTGAGCAGTTCTTC
TRBV27	TRBJ1-2	.	.	CASSSRQGMYGYTF	TGTGCCAGCAGCTCCCGTCAGGGGATGTATGGCTACACCTTC
TRBV7-9	TRBJ2-5	.	TRBD2	CASSLRISGTRKGTQYF	TGTGCCAGCAGCTTACGCATCTCCGGGACTAGAAAAGGGACCCAGTACTTC
TRBV11-3	TRBJ2-2	.	.	CASSGRWQGNTGELFF	TGTGCCAGCAGCGGCCGATGGCAGGGGAACACCGGGGAGCTGTTTTTT
TRBV6-5	TRBJ2-3	.	.	CASSYQGSIGTDTQYF	TGTGCCAGCAGTTATCAGGGAAGTATAGGCACAGATACGCAGTATTTT
TRBV10-1	TRBJ1-4	.	TRBD1	CASSEGTGTGKLFF	TGCGCCAGCAGTGAAGGGACAGGGACGGGAAAACTGTTTTTT
TRBV4-1	TRBJ2-1	.	TRBD2	CASSQTPTSGGGNEQFF	TGCGCCAGCAGCCAGACACCTACTAGCGGGGGGGGAAATGAGCAGTTCTTC
TRBV18	TRBJ1-3	.	.	CASSPRADGNTIYF	TGTGCCAGCTCACCACGGGCCGATGGAAACACCATATATTTT
TRBV11-2	TRBJ2-3	.	.	CASSIGITDTQYF	TGTGCCAGCTCTATTGGGATCACAGATACGCAGTATTTT
TRBV10-3	TRBJ2-1	.	.	CAISEAGIPLYSKFF	TGTGCCATCAGTGAGGCCGGTATTCCTCTTTATAGCAAGTTCTTC
TRBV19	TRBJ1-2	few	.	CASSTSAGRMGYTF	TGTGCCAGTAGTACATCTGCAGGAAGAATGGGCTACACCTTC
TRBV6-1	TRBJ1-4	.	.	CASQPGLTHEKLFF	TGTGCCAGCCAACCGGGCCTAACACATGAAAAACTGTTTTTT
TRBV6-4	TRBJ1-6	.	TRBD1	CASSYGSGGHSPLHF	TGTGCCAGCAGTTACGGATCAGGGGGCCATTCACCCCTCCACTTT
TRBV20-1	TRBJ1-1	few	.	CSASRGREAFF	TGCAGTGCTAGCAGGGGCCGTGAAGCTTTCTTT
TRBV18	TRBJ2-1	.	.	CASSTGIVGNEQFF	TGTGCCAGCTCTACAGGGATCGTCGGCAATGAGCAGTTCTTC
TRBV5-1	TRBJ2-1	.	TRBD1	CASSSDRAYNEQFF	TGCGCCAGCAGCTCCGACAGGGCGTACAATGAGCAGTTCTTC
TRBV19	TRBJ1-1	.	.	CASLCCGAFF	TGTGCCAGTTTGTGTTGTGGAGCTTTCTTT
TRBV4-1	TRBJ1-6	few	.	CASSQRQMINSPLHF	TGCGCCAGCAGCCAACGACAGATGATTAATTCACCCCTCCACTTT
TRBV5-6	TRBJ1-1	.	.	CASSLNGGTEAFF	TGTGCCAGCAGCTTGAACGGGGGCACTGAAGCTTTCTTT
TRBV4-1	TRBJ1-1	.	.	CASSHPRNTEAFF	TGCGCCAGCAGCCACCCTAGGAACACTGAAGCTTTCTTT
TRBV28	TRBJ1-2	once	.	CASSEGSYGYTF	TGTGCCAGCAGCGAGGGTTCCTATGGCTACACCTTC
TRBV6-5	TRBJ1-5	once	TRBD1	CATATTGTGDGPQHF	TGTGCCACCGCCACGACCGGGACAGGGGATGGGCCCCAGCATTTT